The T cell receptor (beta chain) under discussion was sequenced for a study of human thymus T cells. Study results and caveats: Within thymic and blood repertoires, V and J gene usage appeared to be biased. A high degree of thymic repertoire overlap among unrelated individuals was reported in related research.

Germline V gene lookup returns CDR1 MDHEN and CDR2 SYDVKM. The CDR3 loop spans 12 amino acids. Trimming left V 7 bases short and J 8 bases short, with 12 bases between. TCRdb's copy holds only in-frame clones and misses some; the assay was immunoSEQ multiplex PCR. The data hold roughly 130,000 clones, with 90% to 95% observed a single time. In regard to this clone: No antigen is known for it.

From resections taken during corrective heart surgery, the thymus tissue was obtained. Healthy Finnish infants undergoing corrective surgery for congenital heart defects were used as donors. V and J are TRBV28 and TRBJ1-5, with D uncertain. Sequencing was done on a sample of thymus tissue. The source of this sequence is a boy under three years old with a congenital heart defect but otherwise immunologically healthy. The CDR3 coding sequence is TGTGCCAGCACCCAGTCGATGGAGCCCCAGCATTTT. The encoded protein is CASTQSMEPQHF.